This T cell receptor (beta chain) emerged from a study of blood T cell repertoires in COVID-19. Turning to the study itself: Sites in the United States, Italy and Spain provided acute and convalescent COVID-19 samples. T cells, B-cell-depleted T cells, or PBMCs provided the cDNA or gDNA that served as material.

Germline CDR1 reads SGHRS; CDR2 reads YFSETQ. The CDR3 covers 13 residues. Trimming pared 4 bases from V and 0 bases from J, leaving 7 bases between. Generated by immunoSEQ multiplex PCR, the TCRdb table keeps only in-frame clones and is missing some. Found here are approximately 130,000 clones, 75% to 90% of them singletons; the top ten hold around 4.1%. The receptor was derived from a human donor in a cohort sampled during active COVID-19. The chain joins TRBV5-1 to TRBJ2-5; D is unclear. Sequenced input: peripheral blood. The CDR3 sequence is CASSRLYQETQYF. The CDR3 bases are TGCGCCAGCAGCCGTCTGTACCAAGAGACCCAGTACTTC.